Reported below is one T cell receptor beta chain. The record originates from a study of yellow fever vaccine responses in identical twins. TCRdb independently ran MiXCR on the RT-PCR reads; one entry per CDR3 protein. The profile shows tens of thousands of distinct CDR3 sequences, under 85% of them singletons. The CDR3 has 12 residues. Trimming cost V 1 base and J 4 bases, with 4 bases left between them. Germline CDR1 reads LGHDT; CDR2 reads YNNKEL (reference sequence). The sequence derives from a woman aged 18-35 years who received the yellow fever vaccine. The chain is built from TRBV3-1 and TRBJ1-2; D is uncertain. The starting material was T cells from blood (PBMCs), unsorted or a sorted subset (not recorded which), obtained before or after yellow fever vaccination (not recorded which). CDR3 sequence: CASSQGAYGYTF. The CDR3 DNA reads TGTGCCAGCAGCCAAGGAGCCTATGGCTACACCTTC.